This T cell receptor (beta chain) was sequenced during a study of OX40 agonist ivuxolimab in advanced cancers. Findings of the study overall: Certain nonresponders additionally had low normalized T-cell clonal expansion.

The CDR3 contains 14 residues. V dropped 0 bases and J dropped 4 bases, with 9 bases sitting between them. Germline V gene lookup returns CDR1 SGHTA and CDR2 FQGTGA. As concerns this clone: Its matching antigen is unknown.

This table comes from immunoSEQ multiplex PCR, and its TCRdb copy is limited to in-frame clones, with some not included. The sample consists of approximately 70,000 clones, 86% of them appearing once. Sequences were derived from CD4+ or CD8+ T cells sorted from blood, sampled in a trial of the OX40 agonist ivuxolimab. The chain combines TRBV7-3 with TRBJ2-5, with D hard to call. This TCR derives from an adult with an advanced solid tumor such as melanoma, head and neck, liver or kidney cancer. The DNA for the CDR3 is TGTGCCAGCAGCTTAACGGGTACAAGAGAGACCCAGTACTTC. Translating gives CASSLTGTRETQYF. The variable domain in full, completed from reference TRBV7-3 and TRBJ2-5, reads GAGVSQTPSNKVTEKGKYVELRCDPISGHTALYWYRQSLGQGPEFLIYFQGTGAADDSGLPNDRFFAVRPEGSVSTLKIQRTERGDSAVYLCASSLTGTRETQYFGPGTRLLVL.